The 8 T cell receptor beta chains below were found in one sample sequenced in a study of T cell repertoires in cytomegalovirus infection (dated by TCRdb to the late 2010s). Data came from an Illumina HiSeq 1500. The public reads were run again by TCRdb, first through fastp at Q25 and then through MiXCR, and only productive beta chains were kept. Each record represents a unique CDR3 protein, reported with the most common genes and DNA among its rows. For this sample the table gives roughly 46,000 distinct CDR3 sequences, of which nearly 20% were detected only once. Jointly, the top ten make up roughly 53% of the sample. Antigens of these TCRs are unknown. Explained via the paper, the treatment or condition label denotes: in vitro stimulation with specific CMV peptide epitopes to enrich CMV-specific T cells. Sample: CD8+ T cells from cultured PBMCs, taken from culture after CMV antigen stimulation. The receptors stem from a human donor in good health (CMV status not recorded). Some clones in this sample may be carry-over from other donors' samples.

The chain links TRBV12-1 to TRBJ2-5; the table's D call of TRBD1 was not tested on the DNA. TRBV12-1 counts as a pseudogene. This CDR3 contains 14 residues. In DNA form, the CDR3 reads TGTGGTAGCAGCTTAGTGACAGGGGCGGAGACCCAGTACTTC. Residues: CGSSLVTGAETQYF.

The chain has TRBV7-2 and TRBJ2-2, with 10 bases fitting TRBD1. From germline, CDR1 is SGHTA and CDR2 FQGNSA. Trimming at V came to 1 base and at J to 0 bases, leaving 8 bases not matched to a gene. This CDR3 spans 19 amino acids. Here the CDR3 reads CASSLVLGQGFANTGELFF. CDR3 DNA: TGTGCCAGCAGCTTAGTCTTGGGACAGGGGTTCGCGAACACCGGGGAGCTGTTTTTT.

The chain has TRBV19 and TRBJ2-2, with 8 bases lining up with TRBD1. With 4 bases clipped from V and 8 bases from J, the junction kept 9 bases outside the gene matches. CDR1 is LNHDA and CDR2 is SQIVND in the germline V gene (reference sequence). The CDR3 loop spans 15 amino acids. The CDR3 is CASSSRDRTSGELFF. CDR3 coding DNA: TGTGCCAGTAGTAGCCGGGACAGGACATCAGGGGAGCTGTTTTTT.

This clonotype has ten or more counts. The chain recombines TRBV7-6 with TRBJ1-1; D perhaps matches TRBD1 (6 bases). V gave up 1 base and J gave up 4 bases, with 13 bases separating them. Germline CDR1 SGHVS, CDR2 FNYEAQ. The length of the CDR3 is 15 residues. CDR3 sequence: CASSLGAGASTEAFF. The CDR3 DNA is TGTGCCAGCAGCTTAGGGGCAGGGGCAAGCACTGAAGCTTTCTTT.

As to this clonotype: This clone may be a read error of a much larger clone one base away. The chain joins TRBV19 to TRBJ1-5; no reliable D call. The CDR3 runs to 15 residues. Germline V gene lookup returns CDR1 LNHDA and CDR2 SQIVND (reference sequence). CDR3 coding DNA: TGTGCCAGTAGTACTCACAGAGATAGCAATCAGTCCCAGCATTTT. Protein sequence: CASSTHRDSNQSQHF.

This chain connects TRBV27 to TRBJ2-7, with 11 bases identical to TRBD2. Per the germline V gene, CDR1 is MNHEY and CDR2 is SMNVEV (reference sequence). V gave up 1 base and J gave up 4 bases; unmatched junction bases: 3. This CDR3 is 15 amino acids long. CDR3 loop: CASSLWASGGYEQYF. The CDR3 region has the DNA TGTGCCAGCAGTTTATGGGCTAGCGGGGGGTACGAGCAGTACTTC.

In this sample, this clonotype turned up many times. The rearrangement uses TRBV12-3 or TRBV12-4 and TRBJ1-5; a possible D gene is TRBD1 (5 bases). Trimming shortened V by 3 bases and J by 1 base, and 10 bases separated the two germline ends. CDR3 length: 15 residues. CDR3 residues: CASSFGGLSNQPQHF. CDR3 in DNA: TGTGCCAGCAGTTTCGGGGGACTAAGCAATCAGCCCCAGCATTTT.

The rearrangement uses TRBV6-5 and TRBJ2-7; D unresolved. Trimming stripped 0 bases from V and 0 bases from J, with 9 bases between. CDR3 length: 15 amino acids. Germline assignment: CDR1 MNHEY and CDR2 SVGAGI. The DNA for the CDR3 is TGTGCCAGCAGTTACTCCCACGGTTCCTCCTACGAGCAGTACTTC. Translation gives CASSYSHGSSYEQYF.